This TCR beta chain was obtained from a study of T cells after yellow fever vaccination. 5'RACE template switching added a universal primer site and UMIs to TCR cDNA. TCRdb reprocessed the 5' RACE reads via MiXCR and lists one record per CDR3 protein. The sample has about 350,000 distinct CDR3 sequences, roughly 7.5% seen once. Study-wide results and limits: Post-booster repertoires again held most primary-vaccination clones (about 96% CD4, 80% to 90% CD8). Compared with primary, the secondary response was weaker and peaked at day 5, not 15. Clonotypes found in both CD4 and CD8 compartments made up a small share.

The V segment lost 5 bases and the J segment 0 bases; nucleotides outside the gene matches: 4. Germline values: CDR1 DFQATT, CDR2 SNEGSKA (reference sequence). The CDR3 loop spans 14 amino acids. A note on this clonotype: Its antigen is not identified.

The sequence was obtained from a young man who received the YFV17D yellow fever vaccine. Sequences were derived from PBMCs, sampled more than 35 days after the first yellow fever vaccination. The chain combines TRBV20-1 with TRBJ1-5, with 7 bases lining up with TRBD1. The CDR3 protein is CSAPGQLSNQPQHF. CDR3 DNA sequence: TGCAGTGCTCCGGGACAGCTTAGCAATCAGCCCCAGCATTTT.